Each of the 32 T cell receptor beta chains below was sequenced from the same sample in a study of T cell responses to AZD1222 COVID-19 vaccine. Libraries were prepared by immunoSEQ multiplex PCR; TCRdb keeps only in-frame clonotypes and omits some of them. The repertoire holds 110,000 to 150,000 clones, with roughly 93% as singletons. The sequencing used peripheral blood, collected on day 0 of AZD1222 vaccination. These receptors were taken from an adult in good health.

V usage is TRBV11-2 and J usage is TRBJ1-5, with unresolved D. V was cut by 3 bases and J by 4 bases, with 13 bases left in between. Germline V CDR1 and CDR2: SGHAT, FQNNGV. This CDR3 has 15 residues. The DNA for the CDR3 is TGTGCCAGCAGCTTGTCAGTGGGGAGGAATCAGCCCCAGCATTTT. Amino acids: CASSLSVGRNQPQHF.

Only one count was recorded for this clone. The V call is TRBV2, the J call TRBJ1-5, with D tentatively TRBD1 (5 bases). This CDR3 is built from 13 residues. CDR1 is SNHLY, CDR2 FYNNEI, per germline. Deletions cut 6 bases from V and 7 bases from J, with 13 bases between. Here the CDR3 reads CASSGRQSQPQHF. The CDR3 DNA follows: TGTGCCAGCAGCGGGAGACAGTCCCAGCCCCAGCATTTT.

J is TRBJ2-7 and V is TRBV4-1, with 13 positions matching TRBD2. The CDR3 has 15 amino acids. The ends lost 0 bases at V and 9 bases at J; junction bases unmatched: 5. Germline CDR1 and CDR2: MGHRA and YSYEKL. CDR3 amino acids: CASSQEGGLAGAQYF. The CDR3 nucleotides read TGCGCCAGCAGCCAAGAGGGAGGACTAGCGGGGGCGCAGTACTTC.

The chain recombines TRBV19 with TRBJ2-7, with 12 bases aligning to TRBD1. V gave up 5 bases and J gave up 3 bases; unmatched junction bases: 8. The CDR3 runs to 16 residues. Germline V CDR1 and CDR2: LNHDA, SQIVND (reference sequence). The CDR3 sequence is CASSSGTGGLLYEQYF. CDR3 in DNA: TGTGCCAGTAGTTCCGGGACAGGGGGCTTGCTCTACGAGCAGTACTTC.

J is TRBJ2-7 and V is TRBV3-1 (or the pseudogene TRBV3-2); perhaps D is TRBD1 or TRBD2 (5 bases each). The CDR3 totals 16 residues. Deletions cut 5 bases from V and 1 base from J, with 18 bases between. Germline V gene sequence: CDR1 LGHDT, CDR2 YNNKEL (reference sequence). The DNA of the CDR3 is TGTGCCAGCAGCGCAAGGTGGGGGTACGGATCCTACGAGCAGTACTTC. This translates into CASSARWGYGSYEQYF.

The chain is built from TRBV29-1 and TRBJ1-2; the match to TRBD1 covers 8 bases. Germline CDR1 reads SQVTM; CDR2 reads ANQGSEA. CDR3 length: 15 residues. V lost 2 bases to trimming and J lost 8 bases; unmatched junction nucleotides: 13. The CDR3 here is CSVERMDREVRGYTF. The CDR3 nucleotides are TGCAGCGTTGAACGTATGGACAGGGAGGTACGGGGCTACACCTTC.

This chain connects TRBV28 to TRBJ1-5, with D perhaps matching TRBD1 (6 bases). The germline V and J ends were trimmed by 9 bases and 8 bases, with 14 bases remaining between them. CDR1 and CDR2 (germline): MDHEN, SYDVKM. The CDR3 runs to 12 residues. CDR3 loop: CASRGQGKPQHF. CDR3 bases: TGTGCCAGTCGAGGGCAGGGGAAGCCCCAGCATTTT.

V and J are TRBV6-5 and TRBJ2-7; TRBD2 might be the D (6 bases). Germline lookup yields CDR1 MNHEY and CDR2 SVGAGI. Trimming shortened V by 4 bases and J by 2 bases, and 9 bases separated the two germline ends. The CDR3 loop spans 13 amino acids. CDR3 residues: CASSFGGTYEQYF. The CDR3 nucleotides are TGTGCCAGCAGTTTCGGCGGGACCTACGAGCAGTACTTC.

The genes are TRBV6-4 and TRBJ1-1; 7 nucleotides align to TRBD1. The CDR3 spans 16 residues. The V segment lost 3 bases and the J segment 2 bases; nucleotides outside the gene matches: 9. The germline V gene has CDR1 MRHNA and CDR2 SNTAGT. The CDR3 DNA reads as TGTGCCAGCAGTGAATACCCGGGACAGCTTAACACTGAAGCTTTCTTT. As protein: CASSEYPGQLNTEAFF.

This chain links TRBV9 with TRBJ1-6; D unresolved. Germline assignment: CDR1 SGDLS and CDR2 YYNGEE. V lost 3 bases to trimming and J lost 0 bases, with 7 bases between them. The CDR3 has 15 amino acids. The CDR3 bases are TGTGCCAGCAGCGAGGCGAGCTCCTATAATTCACCCCTCCACTTT. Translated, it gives CASSEASSYNSPLHF.

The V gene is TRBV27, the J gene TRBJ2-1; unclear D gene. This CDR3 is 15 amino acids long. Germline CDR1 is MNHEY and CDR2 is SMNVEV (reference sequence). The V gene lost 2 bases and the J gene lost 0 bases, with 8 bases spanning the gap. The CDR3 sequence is CASSLTGSSYNEQFF. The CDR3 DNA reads TGTGCCAGCAGTTTAACCGGAAGCTCCTACAATGAGCAGTTCTTC.

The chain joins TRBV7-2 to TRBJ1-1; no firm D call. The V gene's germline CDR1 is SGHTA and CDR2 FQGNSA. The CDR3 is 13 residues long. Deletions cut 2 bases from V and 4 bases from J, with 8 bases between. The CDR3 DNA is TGTGCCAGCAGCTTATGGGAGGGCACTGAAGCTTTCTTT. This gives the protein CASSLWEGTEAFF.

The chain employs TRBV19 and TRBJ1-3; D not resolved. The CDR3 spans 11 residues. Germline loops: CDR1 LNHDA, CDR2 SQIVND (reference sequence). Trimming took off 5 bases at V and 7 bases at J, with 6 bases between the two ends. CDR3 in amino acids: CASSQVNTIYF. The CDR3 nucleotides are TGTGCCAGTAGTCAGGTGAACACCATATATTTT.

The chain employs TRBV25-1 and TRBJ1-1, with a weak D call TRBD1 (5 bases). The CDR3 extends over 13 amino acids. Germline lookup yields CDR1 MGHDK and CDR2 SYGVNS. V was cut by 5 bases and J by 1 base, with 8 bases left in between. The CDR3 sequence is CASSRQGNTEAFF. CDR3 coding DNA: TGTGCCAGCAGTAGGCAGGGGAACACTGAAGCTTTCTTT.

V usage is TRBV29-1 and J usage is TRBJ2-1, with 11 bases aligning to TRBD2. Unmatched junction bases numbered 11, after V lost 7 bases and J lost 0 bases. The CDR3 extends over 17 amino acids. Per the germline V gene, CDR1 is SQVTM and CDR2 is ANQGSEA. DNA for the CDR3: TGCAGCGGCCGGGGACTAGCGGAGGGTAGCTCCTACAATGAGCAGTTCTTC. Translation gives CSGRGLAEGSSYNEQFF.

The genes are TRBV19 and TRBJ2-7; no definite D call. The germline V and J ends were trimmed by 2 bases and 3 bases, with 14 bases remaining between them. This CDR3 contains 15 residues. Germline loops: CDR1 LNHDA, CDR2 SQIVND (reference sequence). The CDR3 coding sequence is TGTGCCAGTAGTATAAGGAACAGCAGACTCTACGAGCAGTACTTC. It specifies CASSIRNSRLYEQYF.

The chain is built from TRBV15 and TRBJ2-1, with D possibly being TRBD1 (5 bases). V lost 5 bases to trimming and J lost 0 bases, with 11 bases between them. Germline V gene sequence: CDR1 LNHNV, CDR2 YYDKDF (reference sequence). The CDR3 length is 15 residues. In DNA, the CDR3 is TGTGCCACCAGCCGCGACAGCCTCTCCTACAATGAGCAGTTCTTC. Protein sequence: CATSRDSLSYNEQFF.

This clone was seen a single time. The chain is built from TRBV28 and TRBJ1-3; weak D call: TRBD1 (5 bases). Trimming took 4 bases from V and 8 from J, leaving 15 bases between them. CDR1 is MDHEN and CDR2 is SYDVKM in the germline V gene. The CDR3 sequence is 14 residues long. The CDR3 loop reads CASSSTPGRDTIYF. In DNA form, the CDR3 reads TGTGCCAGCAGTTCTACCCCGGGGCGAGACACCATATATTTT.

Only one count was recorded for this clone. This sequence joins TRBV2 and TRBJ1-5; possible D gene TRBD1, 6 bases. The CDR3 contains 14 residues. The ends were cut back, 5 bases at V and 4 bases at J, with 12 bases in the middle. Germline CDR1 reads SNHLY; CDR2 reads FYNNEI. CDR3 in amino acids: CASSLIDRNQPQHF. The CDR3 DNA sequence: TGTGCCAGCAGTCTAATAGACAGGAATCAGCCCCAGCATTTT.

Here the CDR3 reads CASSLDGSSGANVLTF. The CDR3 DNA follows: TGCGCCAGCAGCCTAGACGGCTCCTCTGGGGCCAACGTCCTGACTTTC. The chain carries TRBV5-1 and TRBJ2-6; D not certain. Per the germline V gene, CDR1 is SGHRS and CDR2 is YFSETQ. The V end lost 4 bases, the J end lost 0 bases, and 11 bases lay between the germline ends. CDR3 length equals 16 residues.

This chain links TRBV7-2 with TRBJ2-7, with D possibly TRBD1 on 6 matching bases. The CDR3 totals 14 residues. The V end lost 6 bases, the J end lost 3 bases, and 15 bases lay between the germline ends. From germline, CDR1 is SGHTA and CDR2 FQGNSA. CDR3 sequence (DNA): TGTGCCAGCAGGACAGGTGTCTCCTACTACGAGCAGTACTTC. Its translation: CASRTGVSYYEQYF.

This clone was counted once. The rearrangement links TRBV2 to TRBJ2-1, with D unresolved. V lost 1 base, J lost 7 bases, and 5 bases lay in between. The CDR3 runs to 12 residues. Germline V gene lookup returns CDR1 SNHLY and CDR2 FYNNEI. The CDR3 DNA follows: TGTGCCAGCAGTGAAGACGGGAATGAGCAGTTCTTC. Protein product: CASSEDGNEQFF.

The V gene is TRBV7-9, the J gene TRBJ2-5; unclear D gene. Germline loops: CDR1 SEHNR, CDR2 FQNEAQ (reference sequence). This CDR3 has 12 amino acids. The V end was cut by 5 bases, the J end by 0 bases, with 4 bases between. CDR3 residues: CASSGDQETQYF. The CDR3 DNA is TGTGCCAGCAGCGGGGACCAAGAGACCCAGTACTTC.

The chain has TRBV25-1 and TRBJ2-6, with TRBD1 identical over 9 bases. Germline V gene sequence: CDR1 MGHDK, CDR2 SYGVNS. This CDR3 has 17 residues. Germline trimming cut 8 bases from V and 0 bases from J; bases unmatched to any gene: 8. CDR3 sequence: CASASGTGNSGANVLTF. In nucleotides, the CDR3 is TGTGCCAGCGCCTCCGGGACAGGGAACTCTGGGGCCAACGTCCTGACTTTC.

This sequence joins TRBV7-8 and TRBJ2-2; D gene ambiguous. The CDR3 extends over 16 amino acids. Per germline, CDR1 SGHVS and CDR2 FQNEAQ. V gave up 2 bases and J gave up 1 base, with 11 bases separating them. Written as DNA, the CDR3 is TGTGCCAGCAGCTTAAAAGGTGACGGGAACACCGGGGAGCTGTTTTTT. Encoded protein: CASSLKGDGNTGELFF.

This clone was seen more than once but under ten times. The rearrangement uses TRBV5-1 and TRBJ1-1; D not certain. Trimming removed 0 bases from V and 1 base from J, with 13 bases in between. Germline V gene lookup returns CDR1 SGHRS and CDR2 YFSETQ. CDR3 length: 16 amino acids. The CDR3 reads CASSLVDGRTNTEAFF. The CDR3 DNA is TGCGCCAGCAGCTTGGTAGACGGACGAACGAACACTGAAGCTTTCTTT.

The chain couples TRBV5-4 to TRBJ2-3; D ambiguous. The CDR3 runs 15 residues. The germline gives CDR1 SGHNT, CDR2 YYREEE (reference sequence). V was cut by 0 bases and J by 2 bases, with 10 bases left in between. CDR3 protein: CASSLGGKSTDTQYF. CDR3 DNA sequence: TGTGCCAGCAGCTTGGGTGGGAAGTCCACAGATACGCAGTATTTT.

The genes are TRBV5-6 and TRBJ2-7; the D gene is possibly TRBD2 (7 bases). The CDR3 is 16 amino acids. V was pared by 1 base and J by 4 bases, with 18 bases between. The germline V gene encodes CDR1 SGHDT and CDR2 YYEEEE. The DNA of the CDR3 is TGTGCCAGCAGCTTGTACCGGGGGGCAGAGGGTTACGAGCAGTACTTC. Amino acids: CASSLYRGAEGYEQYF.

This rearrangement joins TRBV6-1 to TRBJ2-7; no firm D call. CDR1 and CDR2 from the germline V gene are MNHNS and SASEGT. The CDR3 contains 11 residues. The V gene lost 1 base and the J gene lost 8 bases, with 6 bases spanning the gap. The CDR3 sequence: CASSEGLKQYF. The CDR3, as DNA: TGTGCCAGCAGTGAAGGGTTAAAGCAGTACTTC.

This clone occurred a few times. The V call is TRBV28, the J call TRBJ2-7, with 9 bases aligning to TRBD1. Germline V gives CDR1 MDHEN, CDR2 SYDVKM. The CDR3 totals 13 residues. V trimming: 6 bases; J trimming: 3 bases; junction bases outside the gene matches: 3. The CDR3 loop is CASRGQGFYEQYF. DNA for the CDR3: TGTGCCAGCAGGGGACAGGGTTTCTACGAGCAGTACTTC.

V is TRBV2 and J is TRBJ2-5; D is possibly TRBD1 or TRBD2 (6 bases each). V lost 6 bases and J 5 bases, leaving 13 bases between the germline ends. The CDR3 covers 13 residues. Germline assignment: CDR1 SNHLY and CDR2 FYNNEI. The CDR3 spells CASSPGADETQYF. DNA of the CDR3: TGTGCCAGCAGCCCGGGGGCGGATGAGACCCAGTACTTC.

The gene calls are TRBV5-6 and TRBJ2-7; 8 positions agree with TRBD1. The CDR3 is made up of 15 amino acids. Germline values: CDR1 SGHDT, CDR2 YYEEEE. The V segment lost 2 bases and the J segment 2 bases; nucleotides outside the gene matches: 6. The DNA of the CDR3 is TGTGCCAGCAGCTTAGGACAGGGTAGAACCTACGAGCAGTACTTC. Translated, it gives CASSLGQGRTYEQYF.